The 25 T cell receptor beta chains below all came from one sample that was sequenced in a study of shared clonotypes between healthy human individuals. Sequencing was performed with immunoSEQ multiplex PCR; in TCRdb, only in-frame clones are kept and a portion is missing. The table includes some 1 million clones, around 74% detected once. Sequenced: memory CD4+ T cells sorted from blood. The subset here: CD45RA-negative fraction. These receptors originate from a man aged 18 to 29 in good health.

This clone was counted only a few times. The V gene is TRBV30, the J gene TRBJ1-2; D unresolved. In germline, CDR1 is GTSNPN, CDR2 SVGIG (reference sequence). V lost 7 bases and J 4 bases, leaving 19 bases between the germline ends. CDR3 length: 14 amino acids. Here the CDR3 reads CASQFKDRLYGYTF. CDR3 bases: TGTGCCTCACAATTCAAAGACCGACTCTATGGCTACACCTTC.

The rearrangement joins TRBV19 to TRBJ2-7, with a possible D match to TRBD1 (6 bases). Germline loops: CDR1 LNHDA, CDR2 SQIVND (reference sequence). V lost 8 bases and J 9 bases, leaving 23 bases between the germline ends. The CDR3 has 14 residues. CDR3 nucleotides: TGTGCCAGTCGCCGGGACACCGGTGGTGGAGTGCAGTACTTC. As protein: CASRRDTGGGVQYF.

The gene calls are TRBV7-9 and TRBJ1-1; 9 positions match TRBD1. This CDR3 contains 14 residues. Germline V lookup: CDR1 SEHNR, CDR2 FQNEAQ (reference sequence). V lost 6 bases to trimming and J lost 0 bases; unmatched junction nucleotides: 2. The CDR3 DNA reads TGTGCCAGCAGGGACAGGGGTGTGAACACTGAAGCTTTCTTT. Residues: CASRDRGVNTEAFF.

The genes are TRBV10-3 and TRBJ2-7, with D maybe TRBD2 (6 bases). The CDR3 covers 13 residues. Germline CDR1 is ENHRY and CDR2 is SYGVKD. The V and J ends lost 6 bases and 7 bases respectively, with 16 bases between them. CDR3 DNA: TGTGCCATCAGGTCGGGGGAGACCTTGGAGCAGTACTTC. It yields the protein CAIRSGETLEQYF.

V is TRBV19 and J is TRBJ1-3; 7 bases match TRBD1. This CDR3 is 14 amino acids long. V was pared by 5 bases and J by 0 bases, with 1 base of the junction left unmatched. Per the germline V gene, CDR1 is LNHDA and CDR2 is SQIVND (reference sequence). CDR3 sequence: CASSWDSSGNTIYF. CDR3 DNA: TGTGCCAGTAGTTGGGACAGCTCTGGAAACACCATATATTTT. The full variable domain, its missing parts supplied by reference TRBV19 and TRBJ1-3, is DGGITQSPKYLFRKEGQNVTLSCEQNLNHDAMYWYRQDPGQGLRLIYYSQIVNDFQKGDIAEGYSVSREKKESFPLTVTSAQKNPTAFYLCASSWDSSGNTIYFGEGSWLTVV.

A remark on this clone: It is likely a read error: a sequence one base away is far more abundant. The rearrangement uses TRBV20-1 and TRBJ1-2, with a possible D match to TRBD1 (6 bases). The CDR3 totals 11 residues. Trimming removed 4 bases at V and 3 bases at J, with 6 bases between. Per the germline V gene, CDR1 is DFQATT and CDR2 is SNEGSKA (reference sequence). CDR3 residues: CSATGDYGYTF. The DNA of the CDR3 is TGCAGTGCTACAGGGGACTATGGCTACACCTTC.

The rearrangement links TRBV7-9 to TRBJ2-2; TRBD2 might be the D (5 bases). The CDR3 loop spans 14 amino acids. Trimming took off 2 bases at V and 4 bases at J, with 8 bases between the two ends. Germline V gives CDR1 SEHNR, CDR2 FQNEAQ (reference sequence). The CDR3 coding sequence is TGTGCCAGCAGCTTATCGGGATCCACCGGGGAGCTGTTTTTT. Protein product: CASSLSGSTGELFF.

The chain uses TRBV28 and TRBJ1-2; D is unclear. The germline gives CDR1 MDHEN, CDR2 SYDVKM. The CDR3 contains 15 residues. V was cut by 2 bases and J by 8 bases, with 18 bases left in between. The CDR3 here is CASSLRPGSTLGYTF. In DNA form, the CDR3 reads TGTGCCAGCAGTTTAAGGCCGGGCTCGACCCTAGGCTACACCTTC.

This rearrangement joins TRBV5-1 to TRBJ1-1; 7 bases line up with TRBD1. CDR3 length: 15 residues. After removal of 3 bases from V and 1 base from J, the junction contained 6 bases not matched to a gene. Per the germline V gene, CDR1 is SGHRS and CDR2 is YFSETQ. The CDR3 reads CASSYWDSRNTEAFF. CDR3 sequence (DNA): TGCGCCAGCAGCTATTGGGACAGTCGGAACACTGAAGCTTTCTTT.

In the case of this clone: Other DNA sequences in the sample encode the same CDR3. The V gene is TRBV11-2, the J gene TRBJ2-7; D remains ambiguous. V lost 0 bases and J lost 4, with 4 bases in between. The CDR3 is 12 amino acids. From germline, CDR1 is SGHAT and CDR2 FQNNGV. This CDR3 is CASSLDSYEQYF. The CDR3 coding sequence is TGTGCCAGCAGCTTAGATAGTTACGAGCAGTACTTC.

The rearrangement links TRBV5-1 to TRBJ2-7; possibly TRBD1 for D (6 bases). Germline V gene data show CDR1 as SGHRS and CDR2 as YFSETQ. The CDR3 extends over 15 amino acids. V lost 0 bases to trimming and J lost 3 bases, with 13 bases between them. CDR3 amino acids: CASSLGTDNFYEQYF. In DNA form, the CDR3 reads TGCGCCAGCAGCTTGGGGACAGATAACTTCTACGAGCAGTACTTC. Looking up the rest from reference TRBV5-1 and TRBJ2-7 gives the full variable domain: KAGVTQTPRYLIKTRGQQVTLSCSPISGHRSVSWYQQTPGQGLQFLFEYFSETQRNKGNFPGRFSGRQFSNSRSEMNVSTLELGDSALYLCASSLGTDNFYEQYFGPGTRLTVT.

The chain uses TRBV7-2 and TRBJ2-1, with D possibly TRBD1 on 5 matching bases. This CDR3 has 16 amino acids. The germline CDR1 and CDR2 sequences are SGHTA and FQGNSA. Trimming left V 0 bases short and J 4 bases short, with 13 bases between. The CDR3 DNA is TGTGCCAGCAGCTTAGCGCAAGGGGCGTCGTACAATGAGCAGTTCTTC. This encodes CASSLAQGASYNEQFF.

This chain joins TRBV6-4 and TRBJ2-2; TRBD1 matches 9 bases. After removal of 0 bases from V and 5 bases from J, the junction contained 1 base not matched to a gene. Germline lookup yields CDR1 MRHNA and CDR2 SNTAGT. The CDR3 has 15 amino acids. The DNA for the CDR3 is TGTGCCAGCAGTGACTCGACAGGGGGGACCGGGGAGCTGTTTTTT. Translated, it gives CASSDSTGGTGELFF.

This clone was picked up one time. The chain is built from TRBV4-3 and TRBJ1-1, with D uncertain. The CDR3 consists of 13 residues. Per the germline V gene, CDR1 is LGHNA and CDR2 is YSLEER. The V end lost 6 bases, the J end lost 1 base, and 9 bases lay between the germline ends. CDR3 sequence (DNA): TGCGCCAGCAGATACAGTGGGAACACTGAAGCTTTCTTT. This sequence encodes CASRYSGNTEAFF.

The chain combines TRBV5-1 with TRBJ1-2; maybe TRBD1 (5 bases). V gave up 0 bases and J gave up 7 bases, with 16 bases separating them. Germline CDR1 and CDR2: SGHRS and YFSETQ. CDR3 length: 15 residues. The CDR3, as DNA: TGCGCCAGCAGCTTGGAGGGGAGAGGGGCTAGTGGCTACACCTTC. Protein product: CASSLEGRGASGYTF.

This chain connects TRBV5-6 to TRBJ1-6; 7 bases map to TRBD1. CDR1 is SGHDT and CDR2 is YYEEEE in the germline V gene. CDR3 length: 13 amino acids. Losses at the gene ends were 1 base for V and 10 bases for J; bases not matched to a gene: 2. The DNA for the CDR3 is TGTGCCAGCAGCTTGCAGGGGGAATCACCCCTCCACTTT. Residues: CASSLQGESPLHF.

This chain uses TRBV4-1 with TRBJ1-6; 7 bases line up with TRBD1. The length of the CDR3 is 16 residues. Germline trimming cut 5 bases from V and 8 bases from J; bases unmatched to any gene: 12. The germline CDR1 and CDR2 sequences are MGHRA and YSYEKL. This CDR3 reads CASSFGRTGDYSPLHF. As DNA, the CDR3 is TGCGCCAGCAGCTTTGGGAGGACAGGAGACTATTCACCCCTCCACTTT.

V and J are TRBV9 and TRBJ1-1; D unresolved. This CDR3 is built from 13 residues. Trimming left V 1 base short and J 3 bases short, with 7 bases between. Germline V gene lookup returns CDR1 SGDLS and CDR2 YYNGEE. In DNA, the CDR3 is TGTGCCAGCAGCGTATCTCCACACACTGAAGCTTTCTTT. It translates to CASSVSPHTEAFF.

This clone was found a few times. The CDR3: CASSLDRGRQETQYF. The DNA for the CDR3 is TGTGCCAGCAGCTTAGACAGGGGGCGGCAAGAGACCCAGTACTTC. The chain combines TRBV11-3 with TRBJ2-5; 8 bases agree with TRBD1. Per germline, CDR1 SGHNT and CDR2 YENEEA. The V gene end was trimmed by 0 bases and the J gene end by 2 bases; junction bases not matched to a gene: 2. This CDR3 contains 15 residues.

The DNA for the CDR3 is TGTGCCAGCAGTTATAGGGGATCGGGGACTGAAGCTTTCTTT. Translated: CASSYRGSGTEAFF. The chain links TRBV7-3 to TRBJ1-1; tentatively, D is TRBD1 (5 bases). The germline CDR1 and CDR2 sequences are SGHTA and FQGTGA. This CDR3 is built from 14 residues. With 6 bases removed from V and 5 bases from J, the gap between germline ends came to 16 bases. The full variable domain, completed using reference TRBV7-3 and TRBJ1-1, is GAGVSQTPSNKVTEKGKYVELRCDPISGHTALYWYRQSLGQGPEFLIYFQGTGAADDSGLPNDRFFAVRPEGSVSTLKIQRTERGDSAVYLCASSYRGSGTEAFFGQGTRLTVV.

This chain joins TRBV18 and TRBJ2-5, with 13 positions matching TRBD2. The CDR3 is 15 amino acids. Germline lookup yields CDR1 KGHSH and CDR2 LQKENI. V lost 6 bases to trimming and J lost 4 bases; unmatched junction nucleotides: 5. As DNA, the CDR3 is TGTGCCAGCTCCCGGACTAGCGGGAGTGGAGAGACCCAGTACTTC. As protein: CASSRTSGSGETQYF.

V is TRBV6-5 and J is TRBJ1-1; no definite D call. The CDR3 runs 12 residues. The germline gives CDR1 MNHEY, CDR2 SVGAGI. Trimming removed 5 bases at V and 6 bases at J, with 10 bases between. The CDR3 nucleotides are TGTGCCAGCAGTCTGACGGGAGCTGAAGCTTTCTTT. It yields the protein CASSLTGAEAFF.

V usage is TRBV11-2 and J usage is TRBJ2-5, with TRBD2 matching 9 bases. Unmatched junction bases numbered 12, after V lost 1 base and J lost 3 bases. This CDR3 spans 18 amino acids. Germline CDR1 reads SGHAT; CDR2 reads FQNNGV. Here the CDR3 DNA reads TGTGCCAGCAGCTTAGCCGTTTCTTGGATAGCGGGGGAAGAGACCCAGTACTTC. Protein sequence: CASSLAVSWIAGEETQYF. The full variable domain, with the rest looked up from reference TRBV11-2 and TRBJ2-5, is EAGVAQSPRYKIIEKRQSVAFWCNPISGHATLYWYQQILGQGPKLLIQFQNNGVVDDSQLPKDRFSAERLKGVDSTLKIQPAKLEDSAVYLCASSLAVSWIAGEETQYFGPGTRLLVL.

The chain uses TRBV6-5 and TRBJ2-3; a weak D match, TRBD1 (5 bases). The V end was cut by 6 bases, the J end by 1 base, with 11 bases between. The germline CDR1 and CDR2 sequences are MNHEY and SVGAGI. The CDR3 length is 14 residues. Here the CDR3 reads CASRFLGGTDTQYF. The DNA for the CDR3 is TGTGCCAGCAGATTTTTAGGGGGCACAGATACGCAGTATTTT.

The rearrangement joins TRBV7-2 to TRBJ1-6, with D perhaps matching TRBD1 (5 bases). The CDR3 runs 14 residues. V gave up 1 base and J gave up 12 bases, with 13 bases separating them. In germline, CDR1 is SGHTA, CDR2 FQGNSA. CDR3 in DNA: TGTGCCAGCAGCTTAGATGGTGAGGGGTTACCCCTCCACTTT. Its translation is CASSLDGEGLPLHF.